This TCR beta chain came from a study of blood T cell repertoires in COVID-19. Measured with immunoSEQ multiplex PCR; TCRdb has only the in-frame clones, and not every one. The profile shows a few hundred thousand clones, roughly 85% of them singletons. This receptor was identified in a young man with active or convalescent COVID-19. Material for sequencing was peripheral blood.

The CDR3 DNA is TGTGCCAGCAGCTTGCGTCTAGCTCCCGAGACCCAGTACTTC. This encodes CASSLRLAPETQYF. J is TRBJ2-5 and V is TRBV5-4; tentative D call: TRBD2 (5 bases). CDR1 and CDR2 from the germline V gene are SGHNT and YYREEE (reference sequence). The CDR3 is made up of 14 amino acids. Trimming cost V 1 base and J 5 bases, with 12 bases left between them.